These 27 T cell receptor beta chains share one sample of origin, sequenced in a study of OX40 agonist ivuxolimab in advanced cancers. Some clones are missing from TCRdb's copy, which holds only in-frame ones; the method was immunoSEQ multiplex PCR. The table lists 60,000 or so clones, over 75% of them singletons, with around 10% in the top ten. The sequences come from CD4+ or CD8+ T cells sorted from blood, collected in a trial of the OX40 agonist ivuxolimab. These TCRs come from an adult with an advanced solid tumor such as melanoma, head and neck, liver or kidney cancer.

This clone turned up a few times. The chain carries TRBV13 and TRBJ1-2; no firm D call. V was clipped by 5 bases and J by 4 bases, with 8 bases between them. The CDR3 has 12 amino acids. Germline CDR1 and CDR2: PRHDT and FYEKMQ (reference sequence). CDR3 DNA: TGTGCCAGCAGCACCGGACCCTATGGCTACACCTTC. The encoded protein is CASSTGPYGYTF.

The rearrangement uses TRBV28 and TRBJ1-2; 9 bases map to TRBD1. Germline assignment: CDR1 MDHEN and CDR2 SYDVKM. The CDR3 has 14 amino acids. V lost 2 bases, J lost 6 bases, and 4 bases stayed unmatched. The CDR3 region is CASSLGGTGNGYTF. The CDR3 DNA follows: TGTGCCAGCAGTTTAGGTGGGACAGGGAATGGCTACACCTTC.

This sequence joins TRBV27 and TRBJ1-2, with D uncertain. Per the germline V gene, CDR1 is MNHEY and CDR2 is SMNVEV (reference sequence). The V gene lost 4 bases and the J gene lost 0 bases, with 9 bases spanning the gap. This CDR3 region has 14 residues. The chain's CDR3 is CASSSMYTNYGYTF. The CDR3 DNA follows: TGTGCCAGCAGTTCTATGTATACTAACTATGGCTACACCTTC.

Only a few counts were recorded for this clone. CDR3 region: CASLQGNEQFF. The DNA for the CDR3 is TGTGCCAGCTTACAGGGCAATGAGCAGTTCTTC. This rearrangement joins TRBV27 to TRBJ2-1; D is perhaps TRBD1 (6 bases). Trimming removed 8 bases from V and 6 bases from J, with 8 bases in between. This CDR3 comprises 11 residues. CDR1 and CDR2 from the germline V gene are MNHEY and SMNVEV (reference sequence).

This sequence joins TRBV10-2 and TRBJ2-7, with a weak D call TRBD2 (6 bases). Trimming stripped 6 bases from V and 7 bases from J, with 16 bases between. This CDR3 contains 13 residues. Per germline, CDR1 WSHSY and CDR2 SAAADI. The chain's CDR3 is CASSDRLDGEQYV. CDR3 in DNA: TGCGCCAGCAGCGACCGACTAGATGGGGAGCAGTACGTC.

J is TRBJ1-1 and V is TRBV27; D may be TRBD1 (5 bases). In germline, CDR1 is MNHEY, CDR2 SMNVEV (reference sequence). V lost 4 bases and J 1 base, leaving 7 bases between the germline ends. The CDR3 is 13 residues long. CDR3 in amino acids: CASSWGENTEAFF. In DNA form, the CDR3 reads TGTGCCAGCAGTTGGGGGGAGAACACTGAAGCTTTCTTT.

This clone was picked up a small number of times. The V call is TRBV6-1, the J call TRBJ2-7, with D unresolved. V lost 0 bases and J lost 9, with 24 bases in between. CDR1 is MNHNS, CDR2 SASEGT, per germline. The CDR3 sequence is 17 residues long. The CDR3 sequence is CASSEAAWNNPAKGQYV. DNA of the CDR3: TGTGCCAGCAGTGAAGCGGCATGGAACAATCCGGCGAAAGGGCAGTACGTC.

This CDR3 is CASSLAGAQVTEAFF. The CDR3 region has the DNA TGTGCCAGCAGTTTGGCAGGGGCACAGGTCACTGAAGCTTTCTTT. This chain connects TRBV27 to TRBJ1-1; D possibly corresponds to TRBD1 (6 bases). Trimming shortened V by 3 bases and J by 4 bases, and 15 bases separated the two germline ends. Germline-derived CDR1 and CDR2 are MNHEY and SMNVEV (reference sequence). The CDR3 totals 15 residues.

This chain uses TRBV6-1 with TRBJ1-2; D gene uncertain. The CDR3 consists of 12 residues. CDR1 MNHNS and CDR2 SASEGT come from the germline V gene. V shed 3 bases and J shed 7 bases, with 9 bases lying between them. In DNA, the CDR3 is TGTGCCAGCAGTGAGATAGGGCCTGGCTACACCTTC. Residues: CASSEIGPGYTF.

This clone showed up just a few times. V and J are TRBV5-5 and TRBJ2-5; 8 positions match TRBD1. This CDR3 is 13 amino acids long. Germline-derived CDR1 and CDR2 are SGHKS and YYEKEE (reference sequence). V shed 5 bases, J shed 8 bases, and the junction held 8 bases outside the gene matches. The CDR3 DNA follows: TGTGCCAGCAGTCCCGGGACAGGCTTTACCCAGTACTTC. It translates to CASSPGTGFTQYF.

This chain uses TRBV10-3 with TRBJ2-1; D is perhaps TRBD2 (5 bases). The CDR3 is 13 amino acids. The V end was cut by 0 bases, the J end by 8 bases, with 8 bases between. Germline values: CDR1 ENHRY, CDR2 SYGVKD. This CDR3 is CAISESIGDEQFF. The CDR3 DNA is TGTGCCATCAGTGAGTCCATCGGGGATGAGCAGTTCTTC.

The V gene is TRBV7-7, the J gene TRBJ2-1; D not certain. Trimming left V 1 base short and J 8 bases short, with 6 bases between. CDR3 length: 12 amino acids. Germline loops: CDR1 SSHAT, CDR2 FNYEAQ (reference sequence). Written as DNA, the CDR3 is TGTGCCAGCAGCTTAGGACTCGATGAGCAGTTCTTC. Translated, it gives CASSLGLDEQFF.

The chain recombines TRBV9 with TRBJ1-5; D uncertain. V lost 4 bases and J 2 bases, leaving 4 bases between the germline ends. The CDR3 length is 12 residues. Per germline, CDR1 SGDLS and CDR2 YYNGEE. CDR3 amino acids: CASSRGNQPQHF. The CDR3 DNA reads TGTGCCAGCAGCCGGGGCAATCAGCCCCAGCATTTT.

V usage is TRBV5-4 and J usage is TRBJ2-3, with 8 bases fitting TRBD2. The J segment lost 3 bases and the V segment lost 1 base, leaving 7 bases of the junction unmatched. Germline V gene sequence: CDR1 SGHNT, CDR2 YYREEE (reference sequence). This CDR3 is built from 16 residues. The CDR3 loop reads CASSLNSGGPTDTQYF. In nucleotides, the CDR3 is TGTGCCAGCAGCTTGAATTCGGGAGGGCCGACAGATACGCAGTATTTT. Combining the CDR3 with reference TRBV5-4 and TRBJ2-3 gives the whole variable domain ETGVTQSPTHLIKTRGQQVTLRCSSQSGHNTVSWYQQALGQGPQFIFQYYREEENGRGNFPPRFSGLQFPNYSSELNVNALELDDSALYLCASSLNSGGPTDTQYFGPGTRLTVL.

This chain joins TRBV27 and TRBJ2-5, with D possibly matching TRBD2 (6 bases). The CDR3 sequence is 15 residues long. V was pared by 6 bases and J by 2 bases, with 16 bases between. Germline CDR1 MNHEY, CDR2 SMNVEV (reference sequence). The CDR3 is CASRESGYRQETQYF. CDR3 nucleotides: TGTGCCAGCAGGGAAAGCGGGTACCGTCAAGAGACCCAGTACTTC.

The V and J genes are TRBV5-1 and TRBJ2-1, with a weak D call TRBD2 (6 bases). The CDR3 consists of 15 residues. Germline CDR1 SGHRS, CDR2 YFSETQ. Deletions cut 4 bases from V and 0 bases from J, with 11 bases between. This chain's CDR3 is CASSTRDSSYNEQFF. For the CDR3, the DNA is TGCGCCAGCAGCACCCGGGACTCCTCCTACAATGAGCAGTTCTTC.

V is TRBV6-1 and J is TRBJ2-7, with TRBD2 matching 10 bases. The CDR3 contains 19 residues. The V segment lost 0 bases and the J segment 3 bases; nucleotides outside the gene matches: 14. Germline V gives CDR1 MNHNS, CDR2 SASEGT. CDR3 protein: CASSEALPLIAGGFYEQYV. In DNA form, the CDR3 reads TGTGCCAGCAGTGAAGCGCTGCCACTCATAGCGGGGGGATTCTACGAGCAGTACGTC.

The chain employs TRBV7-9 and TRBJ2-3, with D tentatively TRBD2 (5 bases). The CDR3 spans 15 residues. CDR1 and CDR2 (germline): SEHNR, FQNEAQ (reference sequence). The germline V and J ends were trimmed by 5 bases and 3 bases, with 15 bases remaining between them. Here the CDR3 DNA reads TGTGCCAGCAGCCCCGCGGGCCCGGGGACAGATACGCAGTATTTT. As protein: CASSPAGPGTDTQYF.

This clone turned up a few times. The CDR3 DNA follows: TGTGCCAGCAGACCCCCGGACATAACGAACACTGAAGCTTTCTTT. Protein product: CASRPPDITNTEAFF. This chain links TRBV7-9 with TRBJ1-1; TRBD1 is a possible D gene (5 bases). This CDR3 has 15 residues. V gave up 6 bases and J gave up 1 base, with 15 bases separating them. Looked up from germline, CDR1 is SEHNR and CDR2 is FQNEAQ (reference sequence).

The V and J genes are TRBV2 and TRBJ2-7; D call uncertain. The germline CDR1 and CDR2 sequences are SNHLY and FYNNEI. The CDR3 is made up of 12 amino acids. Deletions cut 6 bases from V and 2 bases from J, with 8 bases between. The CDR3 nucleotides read TGTGCCAGCAGCGCAAGAGCCTACGAGCAGTACTTC. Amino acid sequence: CASSARAYEQYF.

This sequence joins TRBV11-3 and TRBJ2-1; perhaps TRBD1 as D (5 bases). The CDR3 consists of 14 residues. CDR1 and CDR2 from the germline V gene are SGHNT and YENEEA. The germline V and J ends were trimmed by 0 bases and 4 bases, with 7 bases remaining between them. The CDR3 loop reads CASSLDRDYNEQFF. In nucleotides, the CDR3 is TGTGCCAGCAGCTTAGACAGGGATTACAATGAGCAGTTCTTC.

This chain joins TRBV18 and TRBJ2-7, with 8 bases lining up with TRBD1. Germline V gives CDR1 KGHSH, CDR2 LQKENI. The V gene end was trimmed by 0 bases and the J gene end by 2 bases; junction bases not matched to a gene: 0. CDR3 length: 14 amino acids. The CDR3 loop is CASSPPTGAYEQYF. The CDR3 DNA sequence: TGTGCCAGCTCACCACCGACAGGGGCCTACGAGCAGTACTTC.

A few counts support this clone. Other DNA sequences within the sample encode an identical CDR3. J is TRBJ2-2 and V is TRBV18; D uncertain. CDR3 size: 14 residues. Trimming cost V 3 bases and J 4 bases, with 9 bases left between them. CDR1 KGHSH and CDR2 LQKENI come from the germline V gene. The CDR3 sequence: CASSPPSGTGELFF. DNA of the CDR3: TGTGCCAGCTCACCGCCATCGGGCACCGGGGAGCTGTTTTTT.

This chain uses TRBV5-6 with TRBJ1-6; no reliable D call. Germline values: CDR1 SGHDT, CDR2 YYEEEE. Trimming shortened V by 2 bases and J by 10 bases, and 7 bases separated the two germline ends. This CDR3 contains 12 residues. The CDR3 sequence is CASSLLGSPLHF. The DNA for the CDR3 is TGTGCCAGCAGCTTACTAGGATCACCCCTCCACTTT.

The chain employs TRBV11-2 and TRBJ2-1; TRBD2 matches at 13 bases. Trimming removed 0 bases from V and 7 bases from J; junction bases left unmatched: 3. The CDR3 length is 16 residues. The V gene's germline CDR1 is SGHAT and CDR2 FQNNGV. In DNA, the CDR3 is TGTGCCAGCAGCTTAGATTGGGGACTAGCGGGAAATGAGCAGTTCTTC. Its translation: CASSLDWGLAGNEQFF.

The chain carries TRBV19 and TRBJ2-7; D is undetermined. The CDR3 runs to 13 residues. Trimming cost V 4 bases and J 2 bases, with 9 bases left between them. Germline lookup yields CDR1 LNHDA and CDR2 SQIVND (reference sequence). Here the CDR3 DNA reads TGTGCCAGTAGTACCTGGATGCCCTACGAGCAGTACTTC. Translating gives CASSTWMPYEQYF.

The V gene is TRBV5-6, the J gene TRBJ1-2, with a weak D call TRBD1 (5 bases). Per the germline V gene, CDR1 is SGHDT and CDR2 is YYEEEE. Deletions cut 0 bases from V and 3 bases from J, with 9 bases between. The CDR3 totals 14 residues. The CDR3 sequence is CASSLGRVDYGYTF. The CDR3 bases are TGTGCCAGCAGCTTGGGCAGGGTGGACTATGGCTACACCTTC.